This TCR beta chain was sequenced in a study of PD-L1 blockade in urothelial cancer. As to time point: pretreatment peripheral blood. Clones were sequenced by immunoSEQ multiplex PCR, and TCRdb holds only the in-frame ones, with some missing. This table holds about 56,000 clones, about 85% found once. Germline CDR1 and CDR2: LNHDA and SQIVND (reference sequence). This CDR3 contains 14 residues. The V end was cut by 6 bases, the J end by 1 base, with 12 bases between. The sequence was collected from a man between 65 and 85 years old with urothelial cancer. The chain is built from TRBV19 and TRBJ1-1; D gene unclear. The specimen comprised PBMCs, sampled around atezolizumab (anti-PD-L1) treatment. The chain's CDR3 is CASRPPEGNTEAFF. CDR3 sequence (DNA): TGTGCCAGTAGACCCCCGGAGGGGAACACTGAAGCTTTCTTT.